This TCR beta chain was profiled in a study of identifying expanded T cells in peripheral blood. Study-wide results and caveats: Roughly 1.2 clones differed between technical replicates, versus approximately 16 and 20 over time. Clone count variance between approximately two-week samples rose with total template count.

No infections or other immune events were documented during collection. Clones were sequenced by immunoSEQ multiplex PCR, and TCRdb holds only the in-frame ones, with some missing. Counted here are about 52,000 clones, roughly 80% occurring once; the ten biggest clones make up around 13%. This clone showed up just a few times. Its target is not known. The germline V gene encodes CDR1 SGHDT and CDR2 YYEEEE. V dropped 4 bases and J dropped 7; count of bases not matched to a gene: 12. This CDR3 has 15 amino acids. Source material: blood. The genes are TRBV5-6 and TRBJ2-3; 7 bases line up with TRBD2. The sequence was collected from a person aged 18 to 70 in good health. CDR3 bases: TGTGCCAGCAGCCCCAGCGGGACCGGGTCCCATACGCAGTATTTT. It yields the protein CASSPSGTGSHTQYF.